Presented here are 30 T cell receptor beta chains from one specimen sequenced in a study of T-cell reconstitution after alpha-beta-depleted transplantation in children. Unique molecular identifiers tagged the TCRbeta library. One entry per CDR3 protein, called by TCRdb with MiXCR from the PCR reads. This table holds some 290,000 distinct CDR3 sequences, around 25% found once. The sample was PBMCs, mostly from graft donor cells, taken 180 days after TCRalphabeta/CD19-depleted stem cell transplant. These receptors were collected from a male patient aged 10-17 years who had a stem cell transplant for acute lymphoblastic leukemia, so the T cells may come from the graft donor.

This clonotype has ten or more counts. This chain uses TRBV20-1 with TRBJ1-1; 9 nucleotides agree with TRBD1. This CDR3 contains 15 residues. The ends lost 1 base at V and 7 bases at J; junction bases unmatched: 10. Germline V gives CDR1 DFQATT, CDR2 SNEGSKA (reference sequence). The DNA for the CDR3 is TGCAGTGCTAGAGTCGTAATACCGGGACAGGGTGAAGCTTTCTTT. Amino acid sequence: CSARVVIPGQGEAFF.

V usage is TRBV7-9 and J usage is TRBJ1-1, with D unclear. The CDR3 spans 13 residues. Trimming stripped 5 bases from V and 4 bases from J, with 11 bases between. Germline V gene sequence: CDR1 SEHNR, CDR2 FQNEAQ (reference sequence). For the CDR3, the DNA is TGTGCCAGCAGCACACCCCGGGGCACTGAAGCTTTCTTT. This gives the protein CASSTPRGTEAFF.

This clonotype was picked up a small number of times. The rearrangement uses TRBV6-6 and TRBJ2-7, with a possible D match to TRBD1 (5 bases). This CDR3 is built from 13 residues. In germline, CDR1 is MNHNY, CDR2 SVGAGI (reference sequence). Between the trimmed V and J ends, which lost 7 bases and 7 bases, there was a span of 17 bases. The CDR3 reads CASIGAVEWEQYF. CDR3 coding DNA: TGTGCCAGCATTGGGGCTGTGGAATGGGAGCAGTACTTC.

This clonotype was counted a few times. This chain connects TRBV5-1 to TRBJ2-7; D is possibly TRBD1 (6 bases). The CDR3 runs 17 residues. V was trimmed by 0 bases and J by 1 base, leaving 17 bases between them. Germline CDR1 and CDR2: SGHRS and YFSETQ. In DNA, the CDR3 is TGCGCCAGCAGCTTGGGCGCAGGGGATCCGCGGTCCTACGAGCAGTACTTC. Translating it yields CASSLGAGDPRSYEQYF.

The rearrangement uses TRBV7-9 and TRBJ1-1, with a weak D call TRBD1 (6 bases). The ends were cut back, 1 base at V and 4 bases at J, with 10 bases in the middle. This CDR3 is 14 amino acids long. Germline CDR1 and CDR2: SEHNR and FQNEAQ (reference sequence). The CDR3 region is CASSLGAGATEAFF. In DNA form, the CDR3 reads TGTGCCAGCAGCTTAGGGGCGGGGGCCACTGAAGCTTTCTTT.

In this sample, this clonotype turned up a few times. The genes are TRBV2 and TRBJ2-3, with TRBD1 matching over 7 bases. The ends lost 6 bases at V and 4 bases at J; junction bases unmatched: 4. In germline, CDR1 is SNHLY, CDR2 FYNNEI. The CDR3 extends over 13 amino acids. The CDR3 coding sequence is TGTGCCAGCAGCTCCGACAGGGCAGATACGCAGTATTTT. Translating it yields CASSSDRADTQYF.

The rearrangement uses TRBV12-3 or TRBV12-4 and TRBJ2-2, with 7 nucleotides matching TRBD1. V shed 8 bases and J 1 base; nucleotides not matched to a gene: 7. There are 15 residues in the CDR3. The CDR3: CASGLDRMNTGELFF. The DNA of the CDR3 is TGTGCCAGCGGACTGGACAGGATGAACACCGGGGAGCTGTTTTTT.

The rearrangement joins TRBV28 to TRBJ1-2, with D uncertain. Trimming stripped 2 bases from V and 2 bases from J, with 12 bases between. CDR1 MDHEN and CDR2 SYDVKM come from the germline V gene. This CDR3 region has 15 residues. DNA for the CDR3: TGTGCCAGCAGTTTACGGGCCCGACCCAACTATGGCTACACCTTC. Protein sequence: CASSLRARPNYGYTF.

This clonotype was counted a few times. V is TRBV5-1 and J is TRBJ1-1, with D perhaps TRBD1 (6 bases). Germline lookup yields CDR1 SGHRS and CDR2 YFSETQ. Trimming pared 4 bases from V and 1 base from J, leaving 20 bases between. CDR3 length equals 17 residues. The CDR3 loop is CASSRWAEGRGNTEAFF. The CDR3 nucleotides are TGCGCCAGCAGCCGATGGGCAGAGGGCAGGGGGAACACTGAAGCTTTCTTT.

This clonotype was seen many times. The chain employs TRBV5-1 and TRBJ2-7; TRBD2 might be the D (6 bases). V lost 0 bases, J lost 2 bases, and 12 bases lay in between. Per germline, CDR1 SGHRS and CDR2 YFSETQ. The CDR3 spans 15 residues. The CDR3: CASSLDGGRTYEQYF. CDR3 in DNA: TGCGCCAGCAGCTTGGATGGGGGGAGGACCTACGAGCAGTACTTC.

The genes are TRBV7-2 and TRBJ2-7; 7 nucleotides match TRBD2. The CDR3 spans 15 residues. Trimming cost V 5 bases and J 3 bases; bases outside gene matches: 10. Germline V gene data show CDR1 as SGHTA and CDR2 as FQGNSA. CDR3: CASSATREMGYEQYF. CDR3 coding DNA: TGTGCCAGCAGCGCGACGCGGGAGATGGGCTACGAGCAGTACTTC.

The V call is TRBV20-1, the J call TRBJ2-2; 8 positions agree with TRBD2. The CDR3 is 16 amino acids. Germline V gene sequence: CDR1 DFQATT, CDR2 SNEGSKA (reference sequence). Germline trimming cut 0 bases from V and 1 base from J; bases unmatched to any gene: 4. The CDR3 protein is CSAREKREQNTGELFF. CDR3 DNA sequence: TGCAGTGCTAGAGAAAAGCGGGAGCAGAACACCGGGGAGCTGTTTTTT.

The table lists this clonotype with a few counts. The chain has TRBV27 and TRBJ2-2; 9 bases agree with TRBD1. This CDR3 comprises 16 residues. Germline CDR1 and CDR2: MNHEY and SMNVEV (reference sequence). After removal of 4 bases from V and 4 bases from J, the junction contained 7 bases not matched to a gene. CDR3 region: CASSWSTGGFTGELFF. The CDR3, as DNA: TGTGCCAGCAGTTGGTCGACAGGGGGGTTCACCGGGGAGCTGTTTTTT.

On this clonotype itself: Possible read error: a much larger clone is one base away. This rearrangement joins TRBV4-1 to TRBJ2-4, with D possibly being TRBD2 (6 bases). The germline V gene encodes CDR1 MGHRA and CDR2 YSYEKL. The CDR3 has 15 residues. Trimming removed 4 bases from V and 10 bases from J, with 20 bases in between. DNA of the CDR3: TGCGCCAGCAGCCTGATTCTCCGGGACTTAAAAATTCAGTACTTC. Translation: CASSLILRDLKIQYF.

In this sample, this clonotype turned up many times. V and J are TRBV5-5 and TRBJ2-1, with 10 positions matching TRBD1. CDR3 length: 14 amino acids. The V gene's germline CDR1 is SGHKS and CDR2 YYEKEE (reference sequence). Losses at the gene ends were 3 bases for V and 4 bases for J; bases not matched to a gene: 1. This chain's CDR3 is CASSWGQGYNEQFF. CDR3 coding DNA: TGTGCCAGCAGCTGGGGACAGGGGTACAATGAGCAGTTCTTC.

This clonotype was seen only a few times. The genes are TRBV4-2 and TRBJ2-6, with no clear D. The CDR3 is 16 amino acids. Trimming removed 2 bases at V and 0 bases at J, with 8 bases between. Germline lookup yields CDR1 LGHNA and CDR2 YNFKEQ. The CDR3 spells CASSQRVFSGANVLTF. As DNA, the CDR3 is TGTGCCAGCAGCCAAAGGGTCTTCTCTGGGGCCAACGTCCTGACTTTC.

This clonotype was seen only once. Germline is not matched at one junction end, which may reflect a read error. J is TRBJ2-2 and V is TRBV4-1, with 7 nucleotides matching TRBD2. This CDR3 is built from 15 residues. The V gene's germline CDR1 is MGHRA and CDR2 YSYEKL. In nucleotides, the CDR3 is TGCGTCAGCAAGTACGGGGGGTGGAACACCGGGGAGCTGTTTTTT. This translates into CVSKYGGWNTGELFF.

The V gene is TRBV7-9, the J gene TRBJ2-5, with 10 bases matching TRBD2. The V and J ends lost 5 bases and 2 bases, in that order; junction bases with no gene match: 8. The length of the CDR3 is 16 residues. Germline values: CDR1 SEHNR, CDR2 FQNEAQ (reference sequence). The CDR3 nucleotides read TGTGCCAGCAGCCCCGGACTAGCGGTATCTCAAGAGACCCAGTACTTC. This encodes CASSPGLAVSQETQYF.

This clonotype was seen a few times. The chain's CDR3 is CASSQDLRGKLFF. The CDR3 bases are TGCGCCAGCAGCCAAGATCTTCGGGGAAAACTGTTTTTT. The V gene is TRBV4-3, the J gene TRBJ1-4; D remains unclear. The V gene's germline CDR1 is LGHNA and CDR2 YSLEER. V was cut by 0 bases and J by 10 bases, with 9 bases left in between. This CDR3 contains 13 residues.

The chain uses TRBV27 and TRBJ1-1; a weak D match, TRBD1 (5 bases). V lost 4 bases to trimming and J lost 3 bases, with 9 bases between them. Germline lookup yields CDR1 MNHEY and CDR2 SMNVEV (reference sequence). The CDR3 extends over 13 amino acids. In nucleotides, the CDR3 is TGTGCCAGCAGTTGGGACGGGGACACTGAAGCTTTCTTT. This gives the protein CASSWDGDTEAFF.

This clonotype was counted only a few times. The gene calls are TRBV7-9 and TRBJ1-1; D is ambiguous. Germline values: CDR1 SEHNR, CDR2 FQNEAQ (reference sequence). The CDR3 extends over 13 amino acids. The V and J ends lost 5 bases and 11 bases respectively, with 18 bases between them. The CDR3, as DNA: TGTGCCAGCAGCGGACGGGAACTCCCTCTGGCTTTCTTT. It is translated as CASSGRELPLAFF.

This clonotype has just a few counts. This chain links TRBV6-6 with TRBJ1-1, with 8 bases aligning to TRBD1. Germline assignment: CDR1 MNHNY and CDR2 SVGAGI (reference sequence). V lost 2 bases to trimming and J lost 10 bases; unmatched junction nucleotides: 3. This CDR3 is built from 12 residues. The CDR3 DNA sequence: TGTGCCAGCAGTTACGGAGACAGGGGAGCTTTCTTT. It encodes CASSYGDRGAFF.

This clonotype was observed a few times. The chain links TRBV11-2 to TRBJ2-1; 11 bases line up with TRBD2. Germline V gene data show CDR1 as SGHAT and CDR2 as FQNNGV. This CDR3 comprises 16 residues. Unmatched junction bases numbered 7, after V lost 5 bases and J lost 4 bases. CDR3: CASSPLGTSGYNEQFF. The CDR3, as DNA: TGTGCCAGCAGCCCCTTGGGGACTAGCGGTTACAATGAGCAGTTCTTC.

This clonotype was counted many times. The V gene is TRBV15, the J gene TRBJ2-7; 8 nucleotides align to TRBD2. This CDR3 comprises 17 residues. Germline V CDR1 and CDR2: LNHNV, YYDKDF (reference sequence). Trimming took 0 bases from V and 3 from J; bases not matched to a gene: 10. In DNA, the CDR3 is TGTGCCACCAGCAGAGATCACACGGTTAGCGGGAACTACGAGCAGTACTTC. Translating gives CATSRDHTVSGNYEQYF.

The rearrangement links TRBV7-9 to TRBJ2-3; unclear D gene. The V gene lost 7 bases and the J gene lost 1 base, with 6 bases spanning the gap. CDR1 is SEHNR, CDR2 FQNEAQ, per germline (reference sequence). The CDR3 extends over 12 amino acids. The CDR3 protein is CASNGGTDTQYF. The CDR3 DNA reads TGTGCCAGCAACGGTGGCACAGATACGCAGTATTTT.

This clonotype was seen only a few times. The V and J genes are TRBV5-1 and TRBJ2-1; no clear D gene. From germline, CDR1 is SGHRS and CDR2 YFSETQ. V lost 4 bases, J lost 8 bases, and 13 bases lay in between. This CDR3 has 13 amino acids. The CDR3 spells CASSPPVWDEQFF. CDR3 bases: TGCGCCAGCAGCCCTCCAGTGTGGGATGAGCAGTTCTTC.

There are a few counts of this clonotype. This sequence joins TRBV20-1 and TRBJ2-1; D not resolved. This CDR3 is 15 amino acids long. The germline CDR1 and CDR2 sequences are DFQATT and SNEGSKA (reference sequence). V lost 1 base to trimming and J lost 3 bases, with 13 bases between them. Here the CDR3 reads CSARVPGSHYNEQFF. The CDR3 bases are TGCAGTGCTAGAGTCCCCGGGTCCCACTACAATGAGCAGTTCTTC.

This clonotype was seen a handful of times. In DNA, the CDR3 is TGCAGCGTTGGTCCCCCGGGACTAGCGGGAGTTAGGTTCGGTGAGCAGTTCTTC. Amino acids: CSVGPPGLAGVRFGEQFF. V usage is TRBV29-1 and J usage is TRBJ2-1; 14 positions match TRBD2. This CDR3 region has 18 residues. Germline loops: CDR1 SQVTM, CDR2 ANQGSEA. J gave up 9 bases and V 4 bases, and 17 bases lay outside the gene matches.

This clonotype was counted a few times. V is TRBV18 and J is TRBJ1-1; D call uncertain. This CDR3 spans 14 amino acids. CDR1 and CDR2 from the germline V gene are KGHSH and LQKENI. The V and J ends lost 1 base and 1 base respectively, with 7 bases between them. The CDR3 sequence is CASSPQGTNTEAFF. The CDR3 coding sequence is TGTGCCAGCTCACCACAGGGAACGAACACTGAAGCTTTCTTT.

This sequence joins TRBV20-1 and TRBJ2-1; no reliable D call. The CDR3 is made up of 11 amino acids. Germline CDR1 reads DFQATT; CDR2 reads SNEGSKA (reference sequence). Between the trimmed V and J ends, which lost 0 bases and 11 bases, there was a span of 8 bases. The CDR3 here is CSARDLIKQFF. CDR3 nucleotides: TGCAGTGCTAGAGACCTTATTAAGCAGTTCTTC.